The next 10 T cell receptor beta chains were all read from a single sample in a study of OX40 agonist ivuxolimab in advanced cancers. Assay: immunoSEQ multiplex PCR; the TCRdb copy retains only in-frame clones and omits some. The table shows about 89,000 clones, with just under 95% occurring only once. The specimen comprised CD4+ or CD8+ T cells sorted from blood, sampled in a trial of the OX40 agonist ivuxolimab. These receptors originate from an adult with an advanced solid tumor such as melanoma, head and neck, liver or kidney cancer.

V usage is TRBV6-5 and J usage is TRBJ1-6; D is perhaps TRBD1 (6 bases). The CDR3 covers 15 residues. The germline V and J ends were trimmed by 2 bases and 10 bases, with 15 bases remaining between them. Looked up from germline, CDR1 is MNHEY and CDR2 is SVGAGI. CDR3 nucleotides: TGTGCCAGCAGTTACGGGGGGCAGGGCTGGTCACCCCTCCACTTT. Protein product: CASSYGGQGWSPLHF.

CDR3 DNA sequence: TGTGCCAGCAGCTCCTGGACAGTCGAAGAGACCCAGTACTTC. Translation gives CASSSWTVEETQYF. This chain links TRBV5-6 with TRBJ2-5, with D maybe TRBD1 (6 bases). CDR1 is SGHDT and CDR2 is YYEEEE in the germline V gene. V was trimmed by 3 bases and J by 3 bases, leaving 12 bases between them. This CDR3 contains 14 residues.

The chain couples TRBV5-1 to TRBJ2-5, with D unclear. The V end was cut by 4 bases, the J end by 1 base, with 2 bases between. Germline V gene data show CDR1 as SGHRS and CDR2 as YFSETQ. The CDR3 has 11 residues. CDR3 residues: CASSAQETQYF. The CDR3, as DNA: TGCGCCAGCAGCGCCCAAGAGACCCAGTACTTC.

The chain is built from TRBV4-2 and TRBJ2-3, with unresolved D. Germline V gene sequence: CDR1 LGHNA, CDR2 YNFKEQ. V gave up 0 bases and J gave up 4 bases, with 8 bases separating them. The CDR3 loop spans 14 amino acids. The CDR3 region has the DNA TGTGCCAGCAGCCAAGATTTGGTGGCAGATACGCAGTATTTT. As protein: CASSQDLVADTQYF.

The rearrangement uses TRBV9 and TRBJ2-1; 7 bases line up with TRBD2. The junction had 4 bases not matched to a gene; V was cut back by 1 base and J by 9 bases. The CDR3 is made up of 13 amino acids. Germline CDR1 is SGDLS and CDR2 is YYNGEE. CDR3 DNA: TGTGCCAGCAGCGTATGGGGGGAGGGTGAGCAGTTCTTC. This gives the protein CASSVWGEGEQFF. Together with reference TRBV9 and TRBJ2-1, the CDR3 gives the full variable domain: DSGVTQTPKHLITATGQRVTLRCSPRSGDLSVYWYQQSLDQGLQFLIQYYNGEERAKGNILERFSAQQFPDLHSELNLSSLELGDSALYFCASSVWGEGEQFFGPGTRLTVL.

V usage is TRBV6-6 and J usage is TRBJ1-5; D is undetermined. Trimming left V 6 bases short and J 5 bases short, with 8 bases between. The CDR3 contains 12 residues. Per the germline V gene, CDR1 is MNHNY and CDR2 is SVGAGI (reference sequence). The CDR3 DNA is TGTGCCAGCAGGAAGGAGGATCAGCCCCAGCATTTT. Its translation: CASRKEDQPQHF.

The CDR3 region is CASSQNSNYEQYF. The DNA of the CDR3 is TGTGCCAGCAGCCAAAACAGTAACTACGAGCAGTACTTC. The J gene is TRBJ2-7, the V gene TRBV16; no definite D call. The germline CDR1 and CDR2 sequences are KGHSY and FQNENV. Trimming removed 2 bases from V and 3 bases from J, with 8 bases in between. The CDR3 is 13 residues long.

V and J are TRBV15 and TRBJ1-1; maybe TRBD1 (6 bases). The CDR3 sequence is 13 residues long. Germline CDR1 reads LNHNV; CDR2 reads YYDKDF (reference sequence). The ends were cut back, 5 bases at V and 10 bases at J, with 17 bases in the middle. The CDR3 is CATSVVAGERAFF. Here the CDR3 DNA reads TGTGCCACCAGCGTAGTAGCAGGGGAACGAGCTTTCTTT.

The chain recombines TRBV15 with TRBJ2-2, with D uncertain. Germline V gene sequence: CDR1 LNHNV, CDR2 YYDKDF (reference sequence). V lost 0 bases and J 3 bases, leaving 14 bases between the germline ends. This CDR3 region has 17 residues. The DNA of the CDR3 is TGTGCCACCAGCAGAGATGGGCCTGCCTTTTACACCGGGGAGCTGTTTTTT. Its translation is CATSRDGPAFYTGELFF.

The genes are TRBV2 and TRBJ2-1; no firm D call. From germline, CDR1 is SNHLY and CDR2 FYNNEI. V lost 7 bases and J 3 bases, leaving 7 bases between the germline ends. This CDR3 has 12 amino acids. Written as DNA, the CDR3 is TGTGCCAGCATGCGGAACTACAATGAGCAGTTCTTC. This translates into CASMRNYNEQFF.